This T cell receptor beta chain was obtained from a study of blood T cell repertoires in COVID-19. Study context: Material from acute and convalescent COVID-19 was sourced from the United States, Italy and Spain. Sample material is recorded as cDNA or gDNA derived from T cells, B-cell-depleted T cells, or PBMCs.

Per the original data handling: From reference gene primer amplification, estimates of nucleated cell counts were derived. Assay: immunoSEQ multiplex PCR; the TCRdb copy retains only in-frame clones and omits some. D and trimming come from the DNA, and the V and J calls and clone size come from that table. The table has 58,000 or so clones, approximately 91% seen once. Sequencing was carried out using peripheral blood. The receptor was derived from a woman between 70 and 85 years old with active COVID-19.

For the CDR3, the DNA is TGTGCCAGCAGTGATTCGGGGGGCGCAGGTCGAGGACCGGACTCTGGAAACACCATATATTTT. It translates to CASSDSGGAGRGPDSGNTIYF. This chain joins TRBV2 and TRBJ1-3; tentative D call: TRBD1 (6 bases). The germline V gene encodes CDR1 SNHLY and CDR2 FYNNEI. Trimming took off 3 bases at V and 0 bases at J, with 27 bases between the two ends. The CDR3 sequence is 21 residues long.